The T cell receptor (beta chain) described here comes from a study of T cell repertoires in ileal Crohn's disease. Only in-frame clones appear in the TCRdb table, and some are missing; sequencing was by immunoSEQ multiplex PCR. Of roughly 18,000 clones detected, 75% to 90% appear once; the ten largest clones hold about 9.3%. V was cut by 0 bases and J by 0 bases, with 12 bases left in between. The length of the CDR3 is 17 residues. Germline V CDR1 and CDR2: LNHDA, SQIVND (reference sequence). Sequencing was done on a sample of ileal tissue. This clonotype was sampled from an adult with Crohn's disease. The rearrangement links TRBV19 to TRBJ2-1; D is ambiguous. CDR3 residues: CASSIDLRASSYNEQFF. CDR3 in DNA: TGTGCCAGTAGTATAGATCTGCGCGCGAGCTCCTACAATGAGCAGTTCTTC. The entire variable domain, with the rest obtained from reference TRBV19 and TRBJ2-1, is as follows: DGGITQSPKYLFRKEGQNVTLSCEQNLNHDAMYWYRQDPGQGLRLIYYSQIVNDFQKGDIAEGYSVSREKKESFPLTVTSAQKNPTAFYLCASSIDLRASSYNEQFFGPGTRLTVL.